Below are 22 T cell receptor beta chains sequenced from a single sample in a study of identical twins. In TCRdb, the 5' RACE reads were re-called with MiXCR into one record per CDR3 protein. This table holds about 690,000 distinct CDR3 sequences, 21% found once. This same sample was also part of a study on T cells expressing NK-cell markers.

Sequencing was carried out using PBMCs. Receptor source: a young woman in good health.

This clonotype was seen at least ten times. The V gene is TRBV20-1, the J gene TRBJ1-1; D is uncertain. This CDR3 region has 12 residues. Germline CDR1 is DFQATT and CDR2 is SNEGSKA (reference sequence). The CDR3 sequence: CSIKVGNTEAFF. CDR3 nucleotides: TGCAGCATCAAGGTTGGGAACACTGAAGCTTTCTTT.

The table lists this clonotype with a few counts. This chain joins TRBV12-3 or TRBV12-4 and TRBJ1-2; tentative D call: TRBD1 (5 bases). Trimming shortened V by 6 bases and J by 8 bases, and 19 bases separated the two germline ends. CDR3 length equals 14 residues. Here the CDR3 reads CASSVRLTARGYTF. The CDR3 nucleotides read TGTGCCAGCAGCGTCAGGTTGACAGCGAGAGGCTACACCTTC.

At least ten counts were recorded for this clonotype. CDR3 sequence: CASSLDPGNQPQHF. Written as DNA, the CDR3 is TGTGCCAGCAGCTTGGACCCGGGCAATCAGCCCCAGCATTTT. The chain carries TRBV5-5 and TRBJ1-5, with D unresolved. There are 14 residues in the CDR3. V was shortened by 0 bases and J by 2 bases, with 6 bases between the two germline ends. The germline V gene encodes CDR1 SGHKS and CDR2 YYEKEE (reference sequence). The complete variable domain, with remaining parts taken from reference TRBV5-5 and TRBJ1-5, reads DAGVTQSPTHLIKTRGQQVTLRCSPISGHKSVSWYQQVLGQGPQFIFQYYEKEERGRGNFPDRFSARQFPNYSSELNVNALLLGDSALYLCASSLDPGNQPQHFGDGTRLSIL.

The chain links TRBV6-5 to TRBJ1-1; a possible D gene is TRBD1 (5 bases). Trimming pared 0 bases from V and 1 base from J, leaving 9 bases between. The CDR3 is made up of 15 amino acids. Germline loops: CDR1 MNHEY, CDR2 SVGAGI. DNA of the CDR3: TGTGCCAGCAGTTACTCCGGGGGTTCGAACACTGAAGCTTTCTTT. As protein: CASSYSGGSNTEAFF.

This rearrangement joins TRBV20-1 to TRBJ2-3, with a possible D match to TRBD2 (5 bases). The CDR3 is 14 amino acids. Germline lookup yields CDR1 DFQATT and CDR2 SNEGSKA (reference sequence). Trimming cost V 0 bases and J 2 bases, with 9 bases left between them. The CDR3 DNA is TGCAGTGCTAGAGATCGGGGTACCACAGATACGCAGTATTTT. This sequence encodes CSARDRGTTDTQYF.

This chain connects TRBV20-1 to TRBJ2-5, with TRBD2 as a possible D gene (6 bases). The germline gives CDR1 DFQATT, CDR2 SNEGSKA (reference sequence). V was trimmed by 6 bases and J by 6 bases, leaving 11 bases between them. The CDR3 length is 11 residues. The CDR3: CSADGGKTQYF. The CDR3 DNA reads TGCAGTGCGGACGGGGGAAAGACCCAGTACTTC.

The chain recombines TRBV21-1 with TRBJ2-7; no DNA check was done on the table's D call, TRBD1. TRBV21-1 is termed a pseudogene. The CDR3 has 14 amino acids. The CDR3 DNA is TGTGCCAGCAGCACCCACAGGGACGCGGTGGAGCAGTACTTC. It specifies CASSTHRDAVEQYF.

This clonotype was observed many times. The chain uses TRBV10-3 and TRBJ2-7; no firm D call. CDR3 size: 13 residues. The ends were cut back, 10 bases at V and 2 bases at J, with 15 bases in the middle. Germline V gene sequence: CDR1 ENHRY, CDR2 SYGVKD. In DNA form, the CDR3 reads TGTGCCAGCCTAGGCGCTGGAGCCTACGAGCAGTACTTC. Translated, it gives CASLGAGAYEQYF.

DNA of the CDR3: TGCGCCAGCAGCCAAGAGATGAACACTGAAGCTTTCTTT. Protein sequence: CASSQEMNTEAFF. The gene calls are TRBV4-3 and TRBJ1-1; no reliable D call. Germline CDR1 and CDR2: LGHNA and YSLEER. This CDR3 contains 13 residues. V lost 0 bases, J lost 0 bases, and 2 bases lay in between.

This clonotype was seen at least ten times. The rearrangement links TRBV20-1 to TRBJ2-3; 12 bases agree with TRBD2. The CDR3 extends over 15 amino acids. Germline CDR1 reads DFQATT; CDR2 reads SNEGSKA (reference sequence). J lost 6 bases, V lost 6 bases, and 10 bases had no gene match. The CDR3 sequence is CSAATSGRTTDTQYF. CDR3 nucleotide sequence: TGCAGTGCGGCGACTAGCGGGAGAACCACGGATACGCAGTATTTT.

V is TRBV5-1 and J is TRBJ2-1; 8 bases agree with TRBD1. CDR1 is SGHRS and CDR2 is YFSETQ in the germline V gene. This CDR3 has 15 residues. With 4 bases clipped from V and 8 bases from J, the junction kept 11 bases outside the gene matches. This chain's CDR3 is CASSLSGTGGDEQFF. The DNA for the CDR3 is TGCGCCAGCAGCCTATCCGGGACAGGCGGGGATGAGCAGTTCTTC.

This clonotype came up a few times. The J gene is TRBJ2-7, the V gene TRBV10-3; D is perhaps TRBD2 (6 bases). Between the trimmed V and J ends, which lost 8 bases and 5 bases, there was a span of 10 bases. Germline CDR1 is ENHRY and CDR2 is SYGVKD. The CDR3 is 11 residues long. The DNA of the CDR3 is TGTGCCATCTCCGGCGGGGACGAGCAGTACTTC. Residues: CAISGGDEQYF.

This clonotype was seen at least ten times. The rearrangement uses TRBV6-5 and TRBJ1-2; a possible D gene is TRBD1 (5 bases). Trimming removed 4 bases at V and 3 bases at J, with 6 bases between. There are 12 residues in the CDR3. Per germline, CDR1 MNHEY and CDR2 SVGAGI. The DNA of the CDR3 is TGTGCCAGCAGTTCAGGGTACTATGGCTACACCTTC. This codes for CASSSGYYGYTF.

The chain recombines TRBV9 with TRBJ2-7; the D call may be TRBD1 or TRBD2 (5 bases each). The V end was cut by 3 bases, the J end by 7 bases, with 14 bases between. This CDR3 comprises 13 residues. Germline CDR1 SGDLS, CDR2 YYNGEE. CDR3 coding DNA: TGTGCCAGCAGCGATCTCTGGGGACGTGAGCAGTACTTC. Amino acids: CASSDLWGREQYF.

This rearrangement joins TRBV9 to TRBJ2-5; 9 nucleotides align to TRBD2. The germline V gene encodes CDR1 SGDLS and CDR2 YYNGEE. This CDR3 is 14 amino acids long. The junction had 2 bases not matched to a gene; V was cut back by 5 bases and J by 0 bases. The CDR3 DNA reads TGTGCCAGCAGTGCTAGCGGGAACCAAGAGACCCAGTACTTC. Encoded protein: CASSASGNQETQYF.

This chain connects TRBV2 to TRBJ2-2; no clear D. CDR1 is SNHLY, CDR2 FYNNEI, per germline. Trimming took off 4 bases at V and 13 bases at J, with 10 bases between the two ends. The CDR3 covers 11 residues. The CDR3 protein is CASSGGGRLFF. Written as DNA, the CDR3 is TGTGCCAGCAGTGGAGGTGGTAGGCTGTTTTTT.

The genes are TRBV20-1 and TRBJ1-1; possible D gene TRBD1, 5 bases. The ends were cut back, 3 bases at V and 11 bases at J, with 22 bases in the middle. The CDR3 contains 14 residues. Germline values: CDR1 DFQATT, CDR2 SNEGSKA (reference sequence). The DNA for the CDR3 is TGCAGTGCTAGGCCCGCTTCGGGGGGAATGAAGGCTTTCTTT. Amino acid sequence: CSARPASGGMKAFF.

The rearrangement uses TRBV20-1 and TRBJ2-3; D may be TRBD2 (5 bases). Per the germline V gene, CDR1 is DFQATT and CDR2 is SNEGSKA (reference sequence). Trimming pared 5 bases from V and 5 bases from J, leaving 8 bases between. There are 11 residues in the CDR3. The CDR3 protein is CSALGRDTQYF. The CDR3 coding sequence is TGCAGTGCTCTGGGGAGAGATACGCAGTATTTT.

CDR3 sequence (DNA): TGTGCCAGCAGCAAAGCTCGGGACAGTCGCATGAACACTGAAGCTTTCTTT. It specifies CASSKARDSRMNTEAFF. The chain uses TRBV21-1 and TRBJ1-1; the table's D call TRBD1 went unverified against the DNA. TRBV21-1 is flagged as a pseudogene. This CDR3 contains 17 residues.

This chain uses TRBV29-1 with TRBJ2-5; the match to TRBD1 covers 9 bases. Trimming cost V 5 bases and J 4 bases; bases outside gene matches: 5. Germline-derived CDR1 and CDR2 are SQVTM and ANQGSEA. The CDR3 sequence is 13 residues long. The CDR3 loop reads CSVPGQGVETQYF. The CDR3 DNA reads TGCAGCGTTCCGGGACAGGGTGTAGAGACCCAGTACTTC.

This clonotype appeared a few times. The chain has TRBV20-1 and TRBJ1-1; perhaps TRBD1 as D (5 bases). Trimming removed 2 bases from V and 1 base from J, with 17 bases in between. The germline CDR1 and CDR2 sequences are DFQATT and SNEGSKA (reference sequence). This CDR3 region has 16 residues. The CDR3 nucleotides read TGCAGTGCTAGATCCCCGGTGGTGGGGGGGAACACTGAAGCTTTCTTT. It translates to CSARSPVVGGNTEAFF.

This clonotype was found many times. The rearrangement uses TRBV12-3 or TRBV12-4 and TRBJ2-3; D uncertain. This CDR3 is 13 amino acids long. The ends were cut back, 4 bases at V and 5 bases at J, with 10 bases in the middle. CDR3 nucleotides: TGTGCCAGCAGTTACTACTCCGGAGATACGCAGTATTTT. It specifies CASSYYSGDTQYF.